This TCR beta chain was recorded in a study of blood T cells in healthy people across ages (dated by TCRdb to the mid-2010s). Study-wide context: In model experiments, roughly one uniquely barcoded TCR beta cDNA molecule per two T cells was captured by template switching. The study measured age-related changes in TCR beta repertoire diversity using deep sequencing normalized with unique cDNA molecular identifiers. The donors were divided into four age groups: young (average about 15 years), middle-aged (roughly 40), aged (about 56) and long-lived (roughly 88). The study analyzed two additional independent replicas of 1 million unique cDNA reads from the same blood draw for two donors, one aged 18 to 30 and one aged 80 or older. What the study reported, not specific to this receptor: Estimates of total diversity from one million sequenced T cells were regarded as lower bounds and underestimates. Because donor CMV infection status was unknown, age-related changes in expanded clonotypes were potentially confounded. Because profiling used bulk unsorted PBMCs, naive and antigen-experienced compartments could not be compared conclusively. As age increased, observed TCR beta diversity per million T cells dropped in a roughly linear way, and a significant reduction was already evident by age 40. The percentage of naive T cells measured by flow cytometry correlated strongly with observed TCR beta diversity. The long-lived group showed more naive CD4+ T cells, fewer expanded clones and increased TCR diversity than the aged group, suggesting age selection.

Based on the germline V gene (reference sequence), the CDR1 and CDR2 sequences are DFQATT and SNEGSKA. The germline V end is reduced by 0 bases and the J end by 1 base; junction bases left unmatched: 6. Taken from cysteine to phenylalanine, the CDR3 has 17 residues. This entry keeps only the CDR3 DNA: 51 bases, framed from base 1. Library creation used 5' RACE. Sequencing was performed on an Illumina HiSeq 2500. The second PCR ran for roughly 7 to 12 cycles and used a J-beta primer mix along with a sample-barcoded 5' primer. A template-switch 5' adaptor carrying 12 random nucleotides introduced a unique molecular identifier onto each TCR beta cDNA molecule. Each sample yielded at least 2.5 million CDR3-containing paired-end reads. First-strand cDNA synthesis was performed from all RNA using the Mint cDNA synthesis kit, with priming by a TRBC-specific oligonucleotide. After uracil-DNA glycosylase treatment, a first 18-cycle PCR used universal primers M1SS and BC2_uni_R on all cDNA. From the authors' description of their analysis: For normalization, 1 million high-quality reads were randomly selected from each sample, with every read carrying a distinct molecular identifier. Instead of being binned into consensus sequences, reads that shared molecular identifiers were thrown out. MiTCR, set to a Q25 quality threshold and the strictest error-elimination algorithm, was used for CDR3 identification, clonotype clustering and error correction. Lower-bound total TCR beta diversity was estimated with a nonparametric unseen species model using Euler transformation. TCRdb handled the public reads itself, with Q25 trimming in fastp and clone calling in MiXCR, and kept productive beta chains. CDR3 protein duplicates are merged, each entry listing the most common genes and DNA. The V and J calls reflect TCRdb's pipeline rather than the authors' work. This sample comprises some 890,000 distinct CDR3 sequences, roughly 29% of them detected only once. The biggest ten clones account for around 9.6% of the sample.

Systemically healthy Caucasian individuals from Russia, some 40 in total and aged roughly 6 to 100 years, were included as donors. Each donor gave 8 to 10 milliliters of peripheral blood, drawn into EDTA-treated Vacutainer tubes. Ficoll-Paque density-gradient centrifugation was used to isolate PBMCs, with at least 7 million per sample. Total RNA, at least 6 micrograms per sample, was extracted from PBMCs with Trizol reagent. Naive CD45RAhigh/CD27high T cell percentages were measured by flow cytometry on a PBMC aliquot from every donor. As for this clonotype: Its recognized antigen is unknown. No clone much larger than this one lies a single base away; base qualities are absent.

The same specimen was also included in a second study, on T cells of mothers and their children. According to the second study: The donors were nine systemically healthy Caucasian individuals, made up of three mothers and their six children. cDNA synthesis used all of the extracted RNA, with 1.5 ug of RNA in each 15 ul reaction. In the second PCR, the M1S primer introduced both the sample barcodes and 2-4 random nucleotides. Over 9.5 million TCR beta CDR3 reads were obtained for each mother, and approximately 3.2 million reads were obtained for each child. In both related and unrelated pairs, thymic selection shapes the output of TCR recombination in a similar way, with inherited differences having only a minor effect. Normalized repertoire overlap was always slightly but never significantly higher in related than unrelated mother-child pairs. Persistent microchimeric T cell clones were not detected, at a sensitivity of about 100 clones per million clonotypes. In the study, deep NGS was used to compare the TCR beta repertoires of mothers and children, and features distinguishing related mother-child pairs from unrelated individuals were sought. On average, the children were around 11 +/- 4 years old, while the mothers were approximately 40 +/- 4 years old. Libraries were sequenced on Illumina HiSeq 2000 with 100+100 nt paired-end reads after adapter ligation with NEBNext reagents. To prevent cross-contamination, the mother and child libraries were prepared a month apart and were sequenced in separate runs. Between 500,000 and 2,000,000 distinct TCR beta clonotypes were identified per donor. Naive TCR beta clonotypes were estimated from low-frequency clonotypes matched to each donor's FACS-determined naive share, without sorting.

The specimen was blood. This sequence originates from a woman aged 40 to 49 in good health. The rearranged segments are TRBV20-1 and TRBJ1-6, and 7 junctional nucleotides match TRBD1. The CDR3 reads as follows: CSAREGRGVSYNSPLHF. DNA sequence: TGCAGTGCTAGAGAGGGCAGGGGGGTATCCTATAATTCACCCCTCCACTTT.